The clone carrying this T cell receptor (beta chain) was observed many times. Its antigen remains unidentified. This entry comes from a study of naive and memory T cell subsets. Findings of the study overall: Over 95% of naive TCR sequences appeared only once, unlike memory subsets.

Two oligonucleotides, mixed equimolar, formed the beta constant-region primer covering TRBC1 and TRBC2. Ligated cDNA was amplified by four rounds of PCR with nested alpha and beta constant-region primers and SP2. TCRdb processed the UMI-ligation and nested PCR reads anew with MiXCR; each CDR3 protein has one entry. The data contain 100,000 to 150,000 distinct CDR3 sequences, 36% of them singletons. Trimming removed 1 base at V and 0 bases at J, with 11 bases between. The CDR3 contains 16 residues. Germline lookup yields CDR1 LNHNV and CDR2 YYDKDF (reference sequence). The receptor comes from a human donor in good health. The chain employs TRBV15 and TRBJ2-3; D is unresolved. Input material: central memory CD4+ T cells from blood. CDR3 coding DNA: TGTGCCACCAGCAGAGTCGTAGCAGCTAGCACAGATACGCAGTATTTT. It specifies CATSRVVAASTDTQYF.